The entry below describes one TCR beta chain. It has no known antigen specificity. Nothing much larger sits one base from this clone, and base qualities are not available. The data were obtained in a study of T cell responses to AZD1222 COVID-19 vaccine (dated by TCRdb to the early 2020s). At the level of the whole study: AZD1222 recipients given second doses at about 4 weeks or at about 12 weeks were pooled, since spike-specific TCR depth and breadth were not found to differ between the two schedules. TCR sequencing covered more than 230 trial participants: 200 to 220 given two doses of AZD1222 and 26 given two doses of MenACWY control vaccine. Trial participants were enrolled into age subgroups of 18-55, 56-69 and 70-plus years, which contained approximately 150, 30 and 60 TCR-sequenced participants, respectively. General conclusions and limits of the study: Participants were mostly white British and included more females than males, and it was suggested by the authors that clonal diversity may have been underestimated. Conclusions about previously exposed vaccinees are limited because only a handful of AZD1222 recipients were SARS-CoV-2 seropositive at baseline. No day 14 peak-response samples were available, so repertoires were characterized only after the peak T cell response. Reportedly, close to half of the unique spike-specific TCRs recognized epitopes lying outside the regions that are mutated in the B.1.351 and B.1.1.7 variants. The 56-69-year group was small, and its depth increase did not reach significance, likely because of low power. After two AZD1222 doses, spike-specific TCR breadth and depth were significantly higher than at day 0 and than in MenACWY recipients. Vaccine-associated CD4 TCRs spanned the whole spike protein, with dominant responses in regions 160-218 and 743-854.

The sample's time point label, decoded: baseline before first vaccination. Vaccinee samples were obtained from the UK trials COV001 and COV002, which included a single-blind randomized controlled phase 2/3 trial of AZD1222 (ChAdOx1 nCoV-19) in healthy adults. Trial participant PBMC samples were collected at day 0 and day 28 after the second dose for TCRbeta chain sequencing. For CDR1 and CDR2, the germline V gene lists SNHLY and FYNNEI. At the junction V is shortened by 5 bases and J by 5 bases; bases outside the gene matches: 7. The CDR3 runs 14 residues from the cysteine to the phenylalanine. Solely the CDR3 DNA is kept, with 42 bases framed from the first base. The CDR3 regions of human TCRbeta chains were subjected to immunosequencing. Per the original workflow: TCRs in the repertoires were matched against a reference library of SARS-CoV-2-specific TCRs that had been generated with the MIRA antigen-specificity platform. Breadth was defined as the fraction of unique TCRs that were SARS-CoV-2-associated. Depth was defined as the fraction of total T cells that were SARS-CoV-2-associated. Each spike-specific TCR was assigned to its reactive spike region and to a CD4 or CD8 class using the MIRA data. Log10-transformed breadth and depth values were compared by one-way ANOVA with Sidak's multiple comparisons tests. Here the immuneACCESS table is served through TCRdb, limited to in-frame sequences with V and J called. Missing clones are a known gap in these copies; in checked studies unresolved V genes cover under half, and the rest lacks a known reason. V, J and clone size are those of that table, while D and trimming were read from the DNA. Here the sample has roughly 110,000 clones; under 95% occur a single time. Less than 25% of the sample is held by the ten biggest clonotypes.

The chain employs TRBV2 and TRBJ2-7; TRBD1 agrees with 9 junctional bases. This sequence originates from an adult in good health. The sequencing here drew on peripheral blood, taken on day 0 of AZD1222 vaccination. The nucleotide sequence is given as TGTGCCAGCAGTTTGGACAGGGGTTCGGACGAGCAGTACTTC. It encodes CASSLDRGSDEQYF.